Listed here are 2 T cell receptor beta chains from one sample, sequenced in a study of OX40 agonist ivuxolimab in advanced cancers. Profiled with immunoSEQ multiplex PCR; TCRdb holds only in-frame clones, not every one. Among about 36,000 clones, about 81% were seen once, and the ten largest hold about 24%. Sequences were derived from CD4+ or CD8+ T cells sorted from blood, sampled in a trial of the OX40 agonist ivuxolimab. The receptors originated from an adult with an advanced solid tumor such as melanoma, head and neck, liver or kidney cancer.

The CDR3: CANIQGGYNQPQHF. The CDR3 DNA follows: TGTGCCAATATACAGGGAGGATACAATCAGCCCCAGCATTTT. The V gene is TRBV6-4, the J gene TRBJ1-5, with D tentatively TRBD1 (6 bases). Per germline, CDR1 MRHNA and CDR2 SNTAGT. CDR3 size: 14 residues. V was cut by 10 bases and J by 3 bases, with 16 bases left in between.

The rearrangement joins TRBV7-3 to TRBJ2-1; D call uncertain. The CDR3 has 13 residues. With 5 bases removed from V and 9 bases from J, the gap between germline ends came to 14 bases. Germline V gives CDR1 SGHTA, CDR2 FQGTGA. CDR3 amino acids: CASSPVRTGEQFF. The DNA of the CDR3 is TGTGCCAGCAGCCCGGTGAGGACCGGTGAGCAGTTCTTC.